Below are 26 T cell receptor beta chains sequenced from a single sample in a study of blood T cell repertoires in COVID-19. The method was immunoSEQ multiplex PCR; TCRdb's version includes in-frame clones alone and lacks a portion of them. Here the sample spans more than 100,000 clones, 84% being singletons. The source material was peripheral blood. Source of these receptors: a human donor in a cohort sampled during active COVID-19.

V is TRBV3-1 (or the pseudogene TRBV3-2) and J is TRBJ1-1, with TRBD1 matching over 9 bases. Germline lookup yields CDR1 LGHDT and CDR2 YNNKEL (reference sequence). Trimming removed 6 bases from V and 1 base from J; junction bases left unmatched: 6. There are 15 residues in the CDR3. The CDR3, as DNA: TGTGCCAGCAGGCTCTTGACAGGGGGGAACACTGAAGCTTTCTTT. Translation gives CASRLLTGGNTEAFF.

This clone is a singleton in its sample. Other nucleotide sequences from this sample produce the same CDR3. The CDR3 DNA is TGTGCCTGGAGTGTGTTAGTTGGCGGAACTGAAGCTTTCTTT. Residues: CAWSVLVGGTEAFF. The rearrangement links TRBV30 to TRBJ1-1; D not resolved. Germline loops: CDR1 GTSNPN, CDR2 SVGIG (reference sequence). The CDR3 contains 14 residues. V lost 0 bases to trimming and J lost 5 bases, with 13 bases between them.

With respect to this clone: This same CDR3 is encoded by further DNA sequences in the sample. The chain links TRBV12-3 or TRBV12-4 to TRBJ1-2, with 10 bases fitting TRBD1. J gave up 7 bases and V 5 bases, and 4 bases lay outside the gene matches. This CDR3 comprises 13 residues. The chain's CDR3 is CASSPTGGRGYTF. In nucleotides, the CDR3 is TGTGCCAGCAGTCCGACAGGGGGCCGTGGCTACACCTTC.

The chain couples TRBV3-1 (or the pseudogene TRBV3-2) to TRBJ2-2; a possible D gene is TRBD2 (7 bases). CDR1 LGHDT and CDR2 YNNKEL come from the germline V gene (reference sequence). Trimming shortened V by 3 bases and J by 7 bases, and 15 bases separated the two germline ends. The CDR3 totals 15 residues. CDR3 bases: TGTGCCAGCAGCCAGGGGGGGCCGGGGATCGGGGAGCTGTTTTTT. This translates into CASSQGGPGIGELFF.

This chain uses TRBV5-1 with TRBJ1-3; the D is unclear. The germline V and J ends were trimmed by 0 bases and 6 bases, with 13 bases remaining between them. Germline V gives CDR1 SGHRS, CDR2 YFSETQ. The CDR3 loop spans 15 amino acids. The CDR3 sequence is CASSLVASAINTIYF. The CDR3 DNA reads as TGCGCCAGCAGCTTGGTGGCAAGCGCGATAAACACCATATATTTT.

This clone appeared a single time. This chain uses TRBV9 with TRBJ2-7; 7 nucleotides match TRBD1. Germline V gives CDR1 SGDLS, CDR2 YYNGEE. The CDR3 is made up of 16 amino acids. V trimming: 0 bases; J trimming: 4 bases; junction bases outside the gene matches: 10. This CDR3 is CASSVAAGGTLYEQYF. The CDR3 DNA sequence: TGTGCCAGCAGCGTAGCGGCAGGGGGTACTCTGTACGAGCAGTACTTC.

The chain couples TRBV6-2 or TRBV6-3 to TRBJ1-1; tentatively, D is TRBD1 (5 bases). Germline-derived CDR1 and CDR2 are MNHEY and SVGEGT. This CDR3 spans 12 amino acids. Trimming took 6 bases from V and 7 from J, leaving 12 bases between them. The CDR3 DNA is TGTGCCAGCAGCCACGGACATATTGAAGCTTTCTTT. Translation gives CASSHGHIEAFF.

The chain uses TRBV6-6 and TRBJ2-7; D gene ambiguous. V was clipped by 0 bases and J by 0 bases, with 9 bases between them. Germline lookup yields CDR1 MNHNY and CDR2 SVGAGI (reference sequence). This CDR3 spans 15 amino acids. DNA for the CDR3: TGTGCCAGCAGTTACTCGGCAGGAAGCTCCTACGAGCAGTACTTC. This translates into CASSYSAGSSYEQYF.

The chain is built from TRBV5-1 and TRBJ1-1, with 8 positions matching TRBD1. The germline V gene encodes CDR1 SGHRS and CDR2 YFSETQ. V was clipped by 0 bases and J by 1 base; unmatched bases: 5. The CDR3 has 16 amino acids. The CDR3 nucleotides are TGCGCCAGCAGCTTGGCTTGGGGACAGGAGAACACTGAAGCTTTCTTT. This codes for CASSLAWGQENTEAFF.

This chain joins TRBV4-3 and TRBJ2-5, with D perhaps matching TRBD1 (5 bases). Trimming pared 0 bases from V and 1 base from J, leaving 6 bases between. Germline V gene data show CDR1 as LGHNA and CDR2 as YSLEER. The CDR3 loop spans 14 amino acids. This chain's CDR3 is CASSQDGAQETQYF. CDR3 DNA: TGCGCCAGCAGCCAAGATGGGGCCCAAGAGACCCAGTACTTC.

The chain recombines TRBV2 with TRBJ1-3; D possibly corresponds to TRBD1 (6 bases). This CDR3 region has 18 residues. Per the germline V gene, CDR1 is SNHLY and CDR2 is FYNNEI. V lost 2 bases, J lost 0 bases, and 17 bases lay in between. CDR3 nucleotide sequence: TGTGCCAGCAGTGAAAGAGGGACACGCGTCAACTCTGGAAACACCATATATTTT. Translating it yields CASSERGTRVNSGNTIYF.

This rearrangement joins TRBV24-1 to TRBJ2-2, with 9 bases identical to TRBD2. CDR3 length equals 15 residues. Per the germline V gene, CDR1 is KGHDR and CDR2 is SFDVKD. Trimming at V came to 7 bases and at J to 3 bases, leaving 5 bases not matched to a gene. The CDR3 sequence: CATSPGTSYTGELFF. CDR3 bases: TGTGCCACCAGCCCCGGGACTAGCTACACCGGGGAGCTGTTTTTT.

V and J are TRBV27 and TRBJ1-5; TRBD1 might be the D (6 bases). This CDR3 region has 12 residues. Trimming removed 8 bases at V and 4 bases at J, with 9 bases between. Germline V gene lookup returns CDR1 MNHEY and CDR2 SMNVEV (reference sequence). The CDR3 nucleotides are TGTGCCAGCGGACAGAATAATCAGCCCCAGCATTTT. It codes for CASGQNNQPQHF.

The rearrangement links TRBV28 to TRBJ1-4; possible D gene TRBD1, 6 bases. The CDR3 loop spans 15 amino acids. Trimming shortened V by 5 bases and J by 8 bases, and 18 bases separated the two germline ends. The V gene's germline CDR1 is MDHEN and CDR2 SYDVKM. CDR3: CASSPASGGREKLFF. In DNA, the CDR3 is TGTGCCAGCAGTCCCGCCTCTGGGGGCCGGGAAAAACTGTTTTTT.

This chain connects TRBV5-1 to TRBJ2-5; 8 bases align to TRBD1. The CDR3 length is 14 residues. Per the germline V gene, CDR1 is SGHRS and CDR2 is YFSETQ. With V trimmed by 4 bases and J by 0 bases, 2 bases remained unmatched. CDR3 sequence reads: CASSKTGDQETQYF. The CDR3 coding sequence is TGCGCCAGCAGCAAGACAGGGGACCAAGAGACCCAGTACTTC.

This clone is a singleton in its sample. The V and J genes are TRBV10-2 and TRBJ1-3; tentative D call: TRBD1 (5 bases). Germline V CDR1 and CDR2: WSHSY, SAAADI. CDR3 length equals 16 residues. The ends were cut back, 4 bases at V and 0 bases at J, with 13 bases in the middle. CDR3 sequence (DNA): TGCGCCAGCAGTGCGACAGCCATCCTCTCTGGAAACACCATATATTTT. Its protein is CASSATAILSGNTIYF.

For the CDR3, the DNA is TGTGCCAGCAGTTACTCGGGCGAGCAGTTCTTC. The encoded protein is CASSYSGEQFF. The V and J genes are TRBV6-2 or TRBV6-3 and TRBJ2-1, with D unclear. V lost 0 bases and J lost 10, with 4 bases in between. Germline CDR1 MNHEY, CDR2 SVGEGT. CDR3 length equals 11 residues.

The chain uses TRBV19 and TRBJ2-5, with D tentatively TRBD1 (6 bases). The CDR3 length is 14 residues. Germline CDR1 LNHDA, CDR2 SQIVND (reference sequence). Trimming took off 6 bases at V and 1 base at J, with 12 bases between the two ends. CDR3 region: CASRLRDTQETQYF. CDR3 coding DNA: TGTGCCAGTAGGCTCCGGGACACCCAAGAGACCCAGTACTTC.

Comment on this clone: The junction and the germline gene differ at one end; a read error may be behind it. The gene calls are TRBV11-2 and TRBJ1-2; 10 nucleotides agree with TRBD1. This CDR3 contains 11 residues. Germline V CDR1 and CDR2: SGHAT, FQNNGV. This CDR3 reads CASSPLGTGVF. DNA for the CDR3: TGTGCCAGCAGCCCCCTCGGGACAGGGGTCTTC.

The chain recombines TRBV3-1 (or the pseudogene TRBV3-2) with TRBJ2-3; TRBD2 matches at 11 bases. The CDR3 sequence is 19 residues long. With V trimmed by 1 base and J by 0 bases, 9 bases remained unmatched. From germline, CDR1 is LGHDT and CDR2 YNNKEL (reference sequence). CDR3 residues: CASSQGGLAGGFSTDTQYF. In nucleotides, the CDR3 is TGTGCCAGCAGCCAAGGCGGCCTAGCGGGGGGATTTAGCACAGATACGCAGTATTTT.

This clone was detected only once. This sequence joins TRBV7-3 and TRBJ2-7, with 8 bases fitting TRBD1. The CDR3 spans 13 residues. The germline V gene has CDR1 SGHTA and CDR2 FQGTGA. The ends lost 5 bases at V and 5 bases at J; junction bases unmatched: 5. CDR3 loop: CASSTDRGHEQYF. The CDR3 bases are TGTGCCAGCAGCACAGACAGGGGTCACGAGCAGTACTTC.

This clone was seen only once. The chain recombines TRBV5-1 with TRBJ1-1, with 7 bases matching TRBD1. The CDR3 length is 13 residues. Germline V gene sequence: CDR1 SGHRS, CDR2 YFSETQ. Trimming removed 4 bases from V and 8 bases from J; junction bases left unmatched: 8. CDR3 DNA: TGCGCCAGCAGCCCGGGGACAGTGGGGGAAGCTTTCTTT. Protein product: CASSPGTVGEAFF.

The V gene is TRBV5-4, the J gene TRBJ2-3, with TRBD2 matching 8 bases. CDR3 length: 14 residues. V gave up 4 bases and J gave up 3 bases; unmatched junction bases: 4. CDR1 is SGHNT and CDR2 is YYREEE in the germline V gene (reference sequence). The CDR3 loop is CASSTGGQTDTQYF. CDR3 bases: TGTGCCAGCAGCACGGGGGGGCAGACAGATACGCAGTATTTT.

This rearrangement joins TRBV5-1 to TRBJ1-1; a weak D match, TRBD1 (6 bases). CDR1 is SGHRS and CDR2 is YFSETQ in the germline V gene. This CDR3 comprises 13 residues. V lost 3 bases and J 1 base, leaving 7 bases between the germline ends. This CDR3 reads CASSSTGNTEAFF. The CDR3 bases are TGCGCCAGCAGCTCGACAGGGAACACTGAAGCTTTCTTT.

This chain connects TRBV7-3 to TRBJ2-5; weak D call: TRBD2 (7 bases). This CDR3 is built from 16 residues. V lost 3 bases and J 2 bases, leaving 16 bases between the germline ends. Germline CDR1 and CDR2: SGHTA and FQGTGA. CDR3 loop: CASSFAGALGQETQYF. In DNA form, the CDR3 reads TGTGCCAGCAGCTTTGCGGGGGCTTTGGGGCAAGAGACCCAGTACTTC.

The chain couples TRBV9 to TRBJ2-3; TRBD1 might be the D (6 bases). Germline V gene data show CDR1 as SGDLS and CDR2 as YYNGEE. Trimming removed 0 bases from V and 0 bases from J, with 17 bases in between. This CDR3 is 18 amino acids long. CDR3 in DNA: TGTGCCAGCAGCGTAGCTGGGGGCGGGTCGATTAGCACAGATACGCAGTATTTT. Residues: CASSVAGGGSISTDTQYF.